This T cell receptor (beta chain) derives from a study of T cells in Graves' hyperthyroidism and ophthalmopathy (dated by TCRdb to between 2019 and 2020). About the study as a whole: TCR V-J signatures able to tell the groups apart were searched for in a discovery cohort of 90 to 100 patients, of whom over 40 had Graves' ophthalmopathy and 55 to 60 had stable Graves' hyperthyroidism. Prospective prediction of ophthalmopathy was tested in an independent validation cohort consisting of some 18 hyperthyroidism patients and around 17 patients who later progressed to ophthalmopathy. The 85 to 100 discovery patients were randomly split 7:3 into training and test sets. Thyroid tissue and blood T-cell repertoires from several Graves' hyperthyroidism patients were also compared in the study. Once sampling was done, hyperthyroidism patients were given methimazole at a starting dose of 30 mg daily, whereas ophthalmopathy patients were given high-dose intravenous methylprednisolone. The paper reports TCR Vbeta CDR3 sequencing of fewer than 150 peripheral blood samples: some 41 ophthalmopathy, under 80 hyperthyroidism and approximately 17 progressor patients. General conclusions and limits of the study: Most expanded thyroid clonotypes (frequency above 0.001) were also detected in blood, a finding suggesting that blood repertoires may reflect thyroid immune responses. No statistical method was used to fix the sample size in advance, and group allocation was not hidden from the investigators. A model built on a 13 V-J signature distinguished ophthalmopathy from stable hyperthyroidism, reaching roughly 88% sensitivity and around 81% specificity in cross-validation and 80%/75% in testing. In validation, progression to ophthalmopathy was predicted by the model with about 70% sensitivity and around 75% specificity, a median of approximately 6.5 months before onset.

Graves' hyperthyroidism was defined as stable when no progression to ophthalmopathy occurred over 18 months of follow-up. Hyperthyroidism patients were newly diagnosed, had a disease duration of under 2 months, and were aged 18 to 65 years. Any patient with an uncontrolled infection, another autoimmune disease, pregnancy or lactation was excluded. Diagnoses were based on clinical symptoms, serum thyroxine and TRAb, thyroid ultrasound and orbital computed tomography. Total RNA was extracted using Trizol reagent, and RNA quality was assessed on an Agilent 2100 Bioanalyzer. Taken from the germline V gene, the CDR1 and CDR2 loops are SGHVS and FQNEAQ. V was cut back by 1 base and J by 4 bases, leaving a gap of 14 bases between them. From its cysteine to its phenylalanine, the CDR3 spans 17 amino acids. The DNA shown is the 51-base CDR3, in frame from base 1. A note on this clonotype: The clone's antigen remains unknown. Nothing much larger sits one base from this clone, and base qualities are not available.

TCR beta CDR3 regions were amplified from RNA transcripts. The TCR CDR3 was subjected to a first round of RT-PCR using the HTBI primer set and the Qiagen OneStep RT-PCR kit. The libraries were constructed in a second round of multiplex PCR and then size-selected and purified. Sequencing of the libraries was done on an Illumina HiSeq2000 using paired-end 100 bp reads. For the original study's pipeline: SOAPnuke was used to process the raw data, throwing out any read that contained adapters or uncalled bases, had a mean Phred below 15, or lacked an exact constant-primer or identifier match. COPE v1.2.5 was used to merge the high-quality paired reads, and each unique nucleotide sequence was defined as a clonotype. Clonotypes were aligned to IMGT TRBV, TRBD and TRBJ reference segments using MiTCR v1.1. Only V-J combinations with frequency above 0.0001, covering approximately 99% of repertoires, were analysed. A TCS score was defined as the ratio between F50 (clonal expansion) and ExV (chaos), using BLOSUM62-based TCRdist between CDR3 peptides within each V-J. Welch's t-statistics and random forest reduced 500 to 650 V-J features to 13, which were used in a naive Bayes classifier (R e1071). The Morisita-Horn index was used to measure how similar the thyroid and blood repertoires were. In-frame beta chains were kept once TCRdb had trimmed the public reads at Q25 with fastp and called clones with MiXCR. Identical CDR3 protein sequences are pooled into one entry, listed with their most common genes and DNA. The V and J calls, along with clone size, are taken from TCRdb and not from the paper's own processing. Recorded for this sample are a few hundred thousand distinct CDR3 sequences; about 43% of them occurred a single time. Around 8% of the sample is in the top ten clones.

Sample: peripheral blood or thyroid tissue (not recorded which). The sequence was collected from a woman between 18 and 30 years old with Graves' hyperthyroidism. The V gene is TRBV7-8 and the J gene is TRBJ2-6; the D gene assignment is perhaps TRBD1 or TRBD2, with each matching 6 bases. The nucleotide sequence is TGTGCCAGCAGCTTAGACGGGGGCAGCCCCGGGGCCAACGTCCTGACTTTC. Translated, this gives CASSLDGGSPGANVLTF.